The clone carrying this T cell receptor beta chain is a singleton in its sample. Profiling relied on immunoSEQ multiplex PCR, and the TCRdb table lists in-frame clones only, not all of them. The table records some 100,000 clones, roughly 92% of them present only once. Germline V gives CDR1 MNHEY, CDR2 SVGEGT. The CDR3 extends over 14 amino acids. V lost 6 bases and J lost 0, with 6 bases in between. These data belong to a study of control samples from healthy donors and cancer patients. Sequencing was done on a sample of blood. The origin of this receptor is a human donor in good health. The donor label of this sample is uncertain. This chain joins TRBV6-2 or TRBV6-3 and TRBJ2-6; no clear D gene. CDR3: CASSWFSGANVLTF. CDR3 coding DNA: TGTGCCAGCAGCTGGTTCTCTGGGGCCAACGTCCTGACTTTC.